A selection of T cell receptor beta chains follows, all from one sample in a study of Graves' ophthalmopathy and Graves' hyperthyroidism. TCRdb independently ran MiXCR on the multiplex PCR reads; one entry per CDR3 protein. Of about 740,000 distinct CDR3 sequences listed, roughly 40% are singletons. The source material was peripheral blood. The receptors originated from an adult man with Graves' ophthalmopathy. The CDR3 runs from the conserved cysteine through the conserved F or W. D genes are given only for firm matches. Not every row has a clone size; where given, it reads once, few, many or a size class.

CDR3 DNA: TGTGCCAGCAAGGACAGAACAAAGAACACTGAAGCTTTCTTT; CDR3 protein: CASKDRTKNTEAFF; J gene: TRBJ1-1; V gene: TRBV19; clone size: few; D gene: NA
CDR3 DNA: TGTGCCAGCAGCTCCGGGACAGGGGGTACTAGCAATCAGCCCCAGCATTTT; CDR3 protein: CASSSGTGGTSNQPQHF; J gene: TRBJ1-5; V gene: TRBV7-8; clone size: few; D gene: TRBD1
CDR3 DNA: TGTGCCAGTAGTATGGGTTCCGGATACGAGCAGTACTTC; CDR3 protein: CASSMGSGYEQYF; J gene: TRBJ2-7; V gene: TRBV19; clone size: few; D gene: NA
CDR3 DNA: TGTGCCAGCAGCTTAAACGGTATCTCGAAAGAGACCCAGTACTTC; CDR3 protein: CASSLNGISKETQYF; J gene: TRBJ2-5; V gene: TRBV7-6; clone size: many; D gene: NA
CDR3 DNA: TGTGCCAGCAGCTTAGAAGGGTTC; CDR3 protein: CASSLEGF; J gene: TRBJ2-5; V gene: TRBV7-9; clone size: few; D gene: NA
CDR3 DNA: TGCAGTGCTGGCCCCACCCTACTGCAAGGGGGTAATGAAAAACTGTTTTTT; CDR3 protein: CSAGPTLLQGGNEKLFF; J gene: TRBJ1-4; V gene: TRBV20-1; clone size: NA; D gene: NA
CDR3 DNA: TGTGCCAGCAGCGCCAGGGGGGGGAATGGCTACACCTTC; CDR3 protein: CASSARGGNGYTF; J gene: TRBJ1-2; V gene: TRBV7-2; clone size: many; D gene: TRBD1
CDR3 DNA: TGTGCCAGCAGGGGGGCTAGCGGTTTCTACGAGCAGTACTTC; CDR3 protein: CASRGASGFYEQYF; J gene: TRBJ2-7; V gene: TRBV2; clone size: NA; D gene: NA
CDR3 DNA: TGTGCCAGCAGTCGCGGGACGGGTGCAACTAATGAAAAACTGTTTTTT; CDR3 protein: CASSRGTGATNEKLFF; J gene: TRBJ1-4; V gene: TRBV28; clone size: once; D gene: NA
CDR3 DNA: TGTGCCACCAGTGATTTGAGCGGAAAAGAGACCCAGTACTTC; CDR3 protein: CATSDLSGKETQYF; J gene: TRBJ2-5; V gene: TRBV24-1; clone size: many; D gene: NA
CDR3 DNA: TGTGCCATCAAGGGGGTCGTTCAACCAGAGGGCACAGAAGCTTTCTTT; CDR3 protein: CAIKGVVQPEGTEAFF; J gene: TRBJ1-1; V gene: TRBV10-3; clone size: NA; D gene: NA
CDR3 DNA: TGCAGCGTTGAGGGTGGTAGCGGGAACGACAATGAGCAGTTCTTT; CDR3 protein: CSVEGGSGNDNEQFF; J gene: TRBJ1-1; V gene: TRBV29-1; clone size: NA; D gene: NA
CDR3 DNA: TGCAGCGGGAGGTCCACAGATACGCAGTATTTT; CDR3 protein: CSGRSTDTQYF; J gene: TRBJ2-3; V gene: TRBV29-1; clone size: NA; D gene: NA
CDR3 DNA: TGTGCCACCAGCAGCCGCACCCTATCTGAGCGGGAGACCCAGTACTTC; CDR3 protein: CATSSRTLSERETQYF; J gene: TRBJ2-5; V gene: TRBV15; clone size: NA; D gene: NA
CDR3 DNA: TGTGCCAGCCGGGGATTACCGGTCTCACCCCTCCACTTT; CDR3 protein: CASRGLPVSPLHF; J gene: TRBJ1-6; V gene: TRBV7-8; clone size: NA; D gene: NA
CDR3 DNA: TGTGCCACCGTGACAGGGGAAAACTATGGCTACACCTTC; CDR3 protein: CATVTGENYGYTF; J gene: TRBJ1-2; V gene: TRBV10-3; clone size: NA; D gene: TRBD1
CDR3 DNA: TGTGCCAGTAGATTGAGGGAGCATGGGACTGAAGCTTTCTTT; CDR3 protein: CASRLREHGTEAFF; J gene: TRBJ1-1; V gene: TRBV19; clone size: many; D gene: NA
CDR3 DNA: TGTGCCAGTAGTGGCATGGGCGCTACAACCTACGAGCAGTACTTC; CDR3 protein: CASSGMGATTYEQYF; J gene: TRBJ2-7; V gene: TRBV19; clone size: NA; D gene: NA
CDR3 DNA: TGTGCCAGCAGTTACAATAGGGCCGTCAACGAGCAGTACTTC; CDR3 protein: CASSYNRAVNEQYF; J gene: TRBJ2-7; V gene: TRBV7-9; clone size: few; D gene: NA
CDR3 DNA: TGTGCCAGTAGTGTGAACAGGGGGTCCGGACGAAAACTGTTTTTT; CDR3 protein: CASSVNRGSGRKLFF; J gene: TRBJ1-4; V gene: TRBV19; clone size: NA; D gene: TRBD1
CDR3 DNA: TGCGCCAGCAGGATGAAGACGAACACTGAAGCTTTCTTT; CDR3 protein: CASRMKTNTEAFF; J gene: TRBJ1-1; V gene: TRBV10-1; clone size: many; D gene: NA
CDR3 DNA: TGTGCCACCAGTGATTCCAGGAGGTCGACGAAGCTGTACTTC; CDR3 protein: CATSDSRRSTKLYF; J gene: TRBJ2-7; V gene: TRBV24-1; clone size: NA; D gene: NA
CDR3 DNA: TGCGCCAGCAGCCAAGCTACGGGACTCACGAACACTGAAGCTTTCTTT; CDR3 protein: CASSQATGLTNTEAFF; J gene: TRBJ1-1; V gene: TRBV4-1; clone size: few; D gene: NA
CDR3 DNA: TGCAGTGCTAGAAAACCCACCGGGACAGGGGGCGCGAGGACCCAGTACTTC; CDR3 protein: CSARKPTGTGGARTQYF; J gene: TRBJ2-5; V gene: TRBV20-1; clone size: many; D gene: TRBD1
CDR3 DNA: TGTGCCAGCAGCCTGAGAGGGACCGTGACTGTCTATGGCTACACCTTC; CDR3 protein: CASSLRGTVTVYGYTF; J gene: TRBJ1-2; V gene: TRBV7-9; clone size: NA; D gene: NA
CDR3 DNA: TGTGCCAGCAGTTTCGAGGGGCGCAACAATCAGCCCCAGCATTTT; CDR3 protein: CASSFEGRNNQPQHF; J gene: TRBJ1-5; V gene: TRBV24-1; clone size: many; D gene: NA
CDR3 DNA: TGTGCCACCAGCAGAGATTTGCCGGGACAGGGTCGCGAGCAGTACTTC; CDR3 protein: CATSRDLPGQGREQYF; J gene: TRBJ2-7; V gene: TRBV15; clone size: many; D gene: TRBD1
CDR3 DNA: TGCGCCAGCAGCTTGATTGTAGACACTGAAGCTTTCTTT; CDR3 protein: CASSLIVDTEAFF; J gene: TRBJ1-1; V gene: TRBV5-1; clone size: few; D gene: NA
CDR3 DNA: TGCAGCGCCGTATCGACCGGGGGCACTGAAAAACTGTTTTTT; CDR3 protein: CSAVSTGGTEKLFF; J gene: TRBJ1-4; V gene: TRBV29-1; clone size: NA; D gene: NA
CDR3 DNA: TGTGCCAGCAGTGAGAGGACCCTATCCCGGGAGCAGTACTTC; CDR3 protein: CASSERTLSREQYF; J gene: TRBJ2-7; V gene: TRBV6-1; clone size: NA; D gene: NA
CDR3 DNA: TGCGCCAGCAGCCAAGTCGGAAAGGGTTTTAACACCGGGGAGCTGTTTTTT; CDR3 protein: CASSQVGKGFNTGELFF; J gene: TRBJ2-2; V gene: TRBV4-3; clone size: NA; D gene: NA
CDR3 DNA: TGTGCCAGCAGTTCTACAGGGTCCCCCAATCAGCCCCAGCATTTT; CDR3 protein: CASSSTGSPNQPQHF; J gene: TRBJ1-5; V gene: TRBV7-9; clone size: NA; D gene: NA
CDR3 DNA: TGTGCCAGCAGCCAAACAGACCTCCATGAAGCTTTCTTT; CDR3 protein: CASSQTDLHEAFF; J gene: TRBJ1-1; V gene: TRBV9; clone size: NA; D gene: NA
CDR3 DNA: TGTGTCACCAGCACCGGGCAGGAATTCTACGAGCAGTACTTT; CDR3 protein: CVTSTGQEFYEQYF; J gene: TRBJ2-7; V gene: TRBV15; clone size: NA; D gene: NA
CDR3 DNA: TGTGCCAGCAGTAAACGGGACCCAGGGGAAGAGACCCAGTACTTC; CDR3 protein: CASSKRDPGEETQYF; J gene: TRBJ2-5; V gene: TRBV24-1; clone size: NA; D gene: NA
CDR3 DNA: TGCAGCGGCTACCGGGAAGGTACGCAGTATTTT; CDR3 protein: CSGYREGTQYF; J gene: TRBJ2-3; V gene: TRBV29-1; clone size: NA; D gene: NA
CDR3 DNA: TGTGCCAGCAGTGAATGGGACAGGGGCAATCAGCCCCAGCATTTT; CDR3 protein: CASSEWDRGNQPQHF; J gene: TRBJ1-5; V gene: TRBV2; clone size: NA; D gene: TRBD1
CDR3 DNA: TGTGCCAGCAGTCCCGGCAGGGTCTACGAGCAGTACTTC; CDR3 protein: CASSPGRVYEQYF; J gene: TRBJ2-7; V gene: TRBV6-2/TRBV6-3; clone size: NA; D gene: NA
CDR3 DNA: TGCAGTGCTAGAGTTCCGGGGAGGCAAGAGACCCAGTACTTC; CDR3 protein: CSARVPGRQETQYF; J gene: TRBJ2-5; V gene: TRBV20-1; clone size: many; D gene: NA
CDR3 DNA: TGTGCCAGCGTAGGTCTACAGGGTAATGAAAAACTGTTTTTT; CDR3 protein: CASVGLQGNEKLFF; J gene: TRBJ1-4; V gene: TRBV25-1; clone size: NA; D gene: NA
CDR3 DNA: TGCGCCAGCAGCCCAGAGAGACTAGCGGGAGTTCGGGGAGAGACCCAGTACTTC; CDR3 protein: CASSPERLAGVRGETQYF; J gene: TRBJ2-5; V gene: TRBV5-1; clone size: NA; D gene: TRBD2
CDR3 DNA: TGTGCCACCAGCCGTGCGGACTGGAGCTCTGGAAACACCTTC; CDR3 protein: CATSRADWSSGNTF; J gene: TRBJ1-2; V gene: TRBV15; clone size: NA; D gene: NA
CDR3 DNA: TGTGCCATCAGTCTAAACAGGGATCCAGGCTACACCTTC; CDR3 protein: CAISLNRDPGYTF; J gene: TRBJ1-2; V gene: TRBV10-3; clone size: NA; D gene: NA
CDR3 DNA: TGTGCCAGCACCCCTGGGCGGATGAGATCCTACGAGCAGTACTTC; CDR3 protein: CASTPGRMRSYEQYF; J gene: TRBJ2-7; V gene: TRBV11-1; clone size: once; D gene: NA
CDR3 DNA: TGCAGCGTGATACTAGCGGGGTCCGGAGATACGCAGTATTTT; CDR3 protein: CSVILAGSGDTQYF; J gene: TRBJ2-3; V gene: TRBV29-1; clone size: NA; D gene: TRBD2
CDR3 DNA: TGCAGTGCTAGACTCTTCGGACAGGGAAGTTATTCACCCCTCCACTTT; CDR3 protein: CSARLFGQGSYSPLHF; J gene: TRBJ1-6; V gene: TRBV20-1; clone size: NA; D gene: TRBD1
CDR3 DNA: TGTGCCAGCAGCTCGCGGGACTTGCATTCCTACGAGCAGTACTTC; CDR3 protein: CASSSRDLHSYEQYF; J gene: TRBJ2-7; V gene: TRBV11-2; clone size: NA; D gene: NA
CDR3 DNA: TGTGCCAGCAGCCAAGGGACAGGGGGGTCTGAAGCTTTCTTT; CDR3 protein: CASSQGTGGSEAFF; J gene: TRBJ1-1; V gene: TRBV7-9; clone size: NA; D gene: TRBD1
CDR3 DNA: TGTGCCAGCAGCCCGGCCGGGACTAGCAGCATCACCGGGGAGCTGTTTTTT; CDR3 protein: CASSPAGTSSITGELFF; J gene: TRBJ2-2; V gene: TRBV25-1; clone size: NA; D gene: TRBD2
CDR3 DNA: TGCGCCAGCAGTCCCGGCCATACAGGGACCTACGAGCAGTACTTC; CDR3 protein: CASSPGHTGTYEQYF; J gene: TRBJ2-7; V gene: TRBV10-1; clone size: many; D gene: NA
CDR3 DNA: TGTGCCAGTATGCCGCGGACTCGTGAAAAACTGTTTTTT; CDR3 protein: CASMPRTREKLFF; J gene: TRBJ1-4; V gene: TRBV19; clone size: many; D gene: NA
CDR3 DNA: TGTGCCAGTAGTATCAAAGAAGGGACCGGGGAGCTGTTTTTT; CDR3 protein: CASSIKEGTGELFF; J gene: TRBJ2-2; V gene: TRBV19; clone size: NA; D gene: NA
CDR3 DNA: TGTGCCAGCAGCACCACCGGCAGGGGGTCCACTGAAGCTTTCTTT; CDR3 protein: CASSTTGRGSTEAFF; J gene: TRBJ1-1; V gene: TRBV7-3; clone size: many; D gene: TRBD1
CDR3 DNA: TGTGCCAGCAGTTTCCCTTACTCTGGAAACACCATATATTTT; CDR3 protein: CASSFPYSGNTIYF; J gene: TRBJ1-3; V gene: TRBV12-3/TRBV12-4; clone size: NA; D gene: NA
CDR3 DNA: TGCAGTGCTAGAGATGTAGGGGTGGACGGCTACACCTTC; CDR3 protein: CSARDVGVDGYTF; J gene: TRBJ1-2; V gene: TRBV20-1; clone size: NA; D gene: NA